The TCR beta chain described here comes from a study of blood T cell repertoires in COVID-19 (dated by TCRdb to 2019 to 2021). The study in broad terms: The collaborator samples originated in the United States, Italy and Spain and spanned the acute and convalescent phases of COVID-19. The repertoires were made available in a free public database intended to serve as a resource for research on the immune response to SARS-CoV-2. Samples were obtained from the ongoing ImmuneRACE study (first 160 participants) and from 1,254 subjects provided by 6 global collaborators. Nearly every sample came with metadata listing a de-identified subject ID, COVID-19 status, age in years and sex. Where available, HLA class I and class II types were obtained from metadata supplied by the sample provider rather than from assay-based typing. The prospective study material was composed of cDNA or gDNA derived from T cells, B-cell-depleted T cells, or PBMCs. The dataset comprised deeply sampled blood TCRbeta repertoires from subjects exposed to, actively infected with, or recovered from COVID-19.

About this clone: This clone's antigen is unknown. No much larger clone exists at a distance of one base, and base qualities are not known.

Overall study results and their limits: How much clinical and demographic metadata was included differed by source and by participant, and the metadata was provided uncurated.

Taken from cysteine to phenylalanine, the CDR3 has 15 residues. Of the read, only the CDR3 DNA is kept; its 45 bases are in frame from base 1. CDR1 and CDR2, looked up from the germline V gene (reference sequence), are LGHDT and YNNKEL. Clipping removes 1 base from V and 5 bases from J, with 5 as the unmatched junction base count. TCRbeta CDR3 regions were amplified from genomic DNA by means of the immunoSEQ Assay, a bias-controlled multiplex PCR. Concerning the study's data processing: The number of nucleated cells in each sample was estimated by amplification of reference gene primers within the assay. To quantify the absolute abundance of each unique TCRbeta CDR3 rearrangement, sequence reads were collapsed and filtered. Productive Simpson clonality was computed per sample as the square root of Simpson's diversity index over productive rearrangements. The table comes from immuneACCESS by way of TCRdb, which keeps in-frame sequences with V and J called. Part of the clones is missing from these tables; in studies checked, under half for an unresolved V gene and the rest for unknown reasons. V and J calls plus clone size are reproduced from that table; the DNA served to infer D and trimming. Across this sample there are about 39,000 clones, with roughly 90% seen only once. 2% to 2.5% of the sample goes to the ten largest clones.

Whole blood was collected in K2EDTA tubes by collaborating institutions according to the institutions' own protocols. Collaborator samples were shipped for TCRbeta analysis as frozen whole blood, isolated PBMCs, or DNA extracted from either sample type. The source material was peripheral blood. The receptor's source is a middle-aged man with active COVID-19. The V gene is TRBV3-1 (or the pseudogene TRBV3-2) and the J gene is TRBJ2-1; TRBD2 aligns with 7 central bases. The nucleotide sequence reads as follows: TGTGCCAGCAGCCAAGGAGGGAGCGGGAACAATGAGCAGTTCTTC. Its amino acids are CASSQGGSGNNEQFF.